A few counts support the clone carrying this T cell receptor (beta chain). Assay version v3.0 of immunoSEQ was used, and it was run at survey level. Sequencing of each sample targeted 40,000-50,000 T-cell genomes. The assay was immunoSEQ multiplex PCR, and TCRdb's table has in-frame clones only and misses some. The table includes 37,000 or so clones, roughly 78% detected once. Trimming at V came to 2 bases and at J to 5 bases, leaving 14 bases not matched to a gene. Per germline, CDR1 LGHNA and CDR2 YNFKEQ. This CDR3 spans 20 amino acids. Treatment locations for all participants with HIV were in the United States. The source of the sample is a study of long-term antiretroviral therapy in people with HIV. Looking at the study overall: When the earliest samples were collected, ART was typically delayed until CD4 counts fell.

The sequences come from unsorted PBMCs, collected 3.4 years after starting antiretroviral therapy. The receptor was derived from a man aged 25 to 40 with HIV. This rearrangement joins TRBV4-2 to TRBJ2-2; 13 nucleotides line up with TRBD2. The CDR3 here is CASSQFLAGTSGDSTGELFF. CDR3 in DNA: TGTGCCAGCAGCCAATTCCTCGCCGGGACTAGCGGGGACTCGACCGGGGAGCTGTTTTTT.